This T cell receptor (beta chain) stems from a study of T cells in Graves' hyperthyroidism and ophthalmopathy. The CDR3 length is 14 residues. Germline-derived CDR1 and CDR2 are SGHRS and YFSETQ. Trimming removed 7 bases from V and 9 bases from J, with 20 bases in between. RNA transcripts gave rise to amplified TCR beta CDR3 regions. A first-round RT-PCR of the TCR CDR3 used the HTBI primer set. From the multiplex PCR reads, TCRdb called clonotypes with MiXCR, one entry per CDR3 protein. The data hold over 450,000 distinct CDR3 sequences, with around 14% observed a single time. The TCR sequence derives from a woman in her late teens or twenties with Graves' hyperthyroidism. Sequencing was carried out using blood. The rearrangement uses TRBV5-1 and TRBJ2-1; tentative D call: TRBD1 (5 bases). The CDR3 nucleotides are TGCGCCAGCTACCAGGGCCCCCCAGCTCGTGAGCAGTTCTTC. This translates into CASYQGPPAREQFF.